The next 3 T cell receptor beta chains were all read from a single sample in a study of post-analysis software for immune sequencing data. Findings and limits, study-wide: There were roughly 5 TRBV segments more frequent in patients than controls, and TRBV5-6, TRBV5-1 and TRBV20-1 were among them.

Unique molecular identifiers were built into the TCR beta cDNA libraries. One entry per CDR3 protein results from TCRdb running MiXCR on the PCR reads. The repertoire holds around 770,000 distinct CDR3 sequences, with around 46% as singletons. Their antigen targets remain unknown. Sequenced: blood. These receptor sequences come from a girl aged 5 to 17 with multiple sclerosis.

This rearrangement joins TRBV24-1 to TRBJ1-2; unclear D gene. The germline V and J ends were trimmed by 3 bases and 11 bases, with 21 bases remaining between them. Germline assignment: CDR1 KGHDR and CDR2 SFDVKD. The CDR3 has 15 residues. The CDR3 DNA sequence: TGTGCCACCAGTGATCCTGATCCGGGGTCCCCACATTACACCTTC. Translating it yields CATSDPDPGSPHYTF.

This clonotype has just a few counts. The chain couples TRBV12-3 or TRBV12-4 to TRBJ1-4; weak D call: TRBD1 (6 bases). The V end lost 5 bases, the J end lost 8 bases, and 21 bases lay between the germline ends. The CDR3 has 16 residues. The chain's CDR3 is CASSRTASGLNEKLFF. DNA for the CDR3: TGTGCCAGCAGTAGGACAGCCTCCGGTTTGAACGAAAAACTGTTTTTT.

CDR3 region: CASSLVAGSLYTDSNQPQHF. In DNA form, the CDR3 reads TGTGCCAGCAGCTTAGTTGCAGGAAGCCTCTATACGGATAGCAATCAGCCCCAGCATTTT. This chain joins TRBV7-2 and TRBJ1-5; D is undetermined. V was shortened by 1 base and J by 0 bases, with 22 bases between the two germline ends. The CDR3 has 20 residues. Germline V gene lookup returns CDR1 SGHTA and CDR2 FQGNSA.